These T cell receptor beta chains were read from a single sample in a study of OX40 agonist ivuxolimab in advanced cancers. TCRdb keeps only in-frame clones here, not all; method: immunoSEQ multiplex PCR. In the table there are tens of thousands of clones, about 83% of which are singletons. Source: CD4+ or CD8+ T cells sorted from blood, taken in a trial of the OX40 agonist ivuxolimab. These receptors all stem from an adult with an advanced solid tumor such as melanoma, head and neck, liver or kidney cancer. Each CDR3 is given with its conserved first and last residue. The D gene is left open where the match is weak. Clone size is stated in some rows and not others, as once, few, many or a class when expanded.

NA	TRBV14	NA	15	TRBJ2-5	CASSQARGSQETQYF	TGTGCCAGCAGCCAAGCCCGGGGATCCCAAGAGACCCAGTACTTC
NA	TRBV19	TRBD2	15	TRBJ2-3	CASSIFQRDTDTQYF	TGTGCCAGTAGTATTTTCCAGCGGGACACAGATACGCAGTATTTT
NA	TRBV4-1	NA	13	TRBJ2-7	CASSHGRSYEQYF	TGCGCCAGCAGCCATGGCAGGAGCTACGAGCAGTACTTC
few	TRBV29-1	TRBD2	17	TRBJ2-3	CSVRGTSGGASTDTQYF	TGCAGCGTCCGGGGGACTAGCGGGGGGGCCAGCACAGATACGCAGTATTTT
NA	TRBV5-1	TRBD2	15	TRBJ2-2	CASRRLAGVSGELFF	TGCGCCAGCAGGCGATTAGCGGGAGTGTCCGGGGAGCTGTTTTTT
NA	TRBV10-3	NA	16	TRBJ2-3	CAISEEGGGLKDTQYF	TGTGCCATCAGTGAGGAGGGGGGGGGTTTGAAAGATACGCAGTATTTT
NA	TRBV21-1	NA	16	TRBJ1-2	CASSKAKQGPDYGYTF	TGTGCCAGCAGCAAAGCGAAACAGGGGCCAGACTATGGCTACACCTTC
NA	TRBV6-5	NA	12	TRBJ2-7	CASSYGGGEQYF	TGTGCCAGCAGTTACGGGGGCGGCGAGCAGTACTTC
NA	TRBV15	NA	14	TRBJ1-4	CATSRGGFNEKLFF	TGTGCCACCAGCAGAGGAGGCTTTAATGAAAAACTGTTTTTT
NA	TRBV19	NA	15	TRBJ1-5	CASSATRASNQPQHF	TGTGCCAGTAGTGCTACCAGGGCTAGCAATCAGCCCCAGCATTTT
few	TRBV4-1	NA	15	TRBJ2-7	CASSQDEGFSYEQYF	TGCGCCAGCAGCCAAGATGAGGGGTTTTCCTACGAGCAGTACTTC
NA	TRBV5-1	TRBD2	17	TRBJ2-5	CASSRDGLAGDQETQYF	TGCGCCAGCAGCCGGGATGGACTAGCGGGGGACCAAGAGACCCAGTACTTC
NA	TRBV10-1	NA	14	TRBJ2-7	CASSEDRIRYEQYF	TGCGCCAGCAGTGAAGACAGAATACGCTACGAGCAGTACTTC
NA	TRBV7-2	NA	13	TRBJ2-2	CASSPRGTGELFF	TGTGCCAGCAGCCCCCGAGGCACCGGGGAGCTGTTTTTT
NA	TRBV30	NA	14	TRBJ1-5	CAWRGASGNQPQHF	TGTGCCTGGAGGGGGGCGTCAGGCAATCAGCCCCAGCATTTT
NA	TRBV2	NA	14	TRBJ1-6	CASSEGGGGSPLHF	TGTGCCAGCAGTGAGGGGGGGGGCGGTTCACCCCTCCACTTT
once	TRBV7-2	NA	15	TRBJ2-7	CASSLGGGAPYEQYF	TGTGCCAGCAGCTTAGGTGGCGGGGCCCCCTACGAGCAGTACTTC
NA	TRBV29-1	NA	13	TRBJ1-1	CSAAKNLNTEAFF	TGCAGCGCTGCCAAGAACTTGAACACTGAAGCTTTCTTT
NA	TRBV10-3	NA	14	TRBJ1-1	CATLDRNLNTEAFF	TGTGCCACTCTGGACAGAAACTTGAACACTGAAGCTTTCTTT
NA	TRBV29-1	NA	13	TRBJ1-1	CSVWQGSNTEAFF	TGCAGCGTTTGGCAGGGATCGAACACTGAAGCTTTCTTT
NA	TRBV5-3	NA	16	TRBJ1-2	CARSLWSRQAPYGYTF	TGTGCCAGAAGCTTGTGGTCCCGTCAGGCCCCCTATGGCTACACCTTC
once	TRBV7-6	TRBD1	15	TRBJ2-2	CASSQTGTGNGELFF	TGTGCCAGCAGCCAGACCGGGACAGGGAACGGGGAGCTGTTTTTT
few	TRBV5-1	NA	15	TRBJ1-1	CASSLGRAGNTEAFF	TGCGCCAGCAGCTTGGGCAGGGCGGGGAACACTGAAGCTTTCTTT
few	TRBV4-3	TRBD1	14	TRBJ1-2	CASSPQQGGYGYTF	TGCGCCAGCAGCCCCCAACAGGGGGGCTATGGCTACACCTTC
NA	TRBV2	TRBD1	13	TRBJ2-7	CASSVQGVGEQYF	TGTGCCAGCAGTGTACAGGGGGTCGGAGAGCAGTACTTC
NA	TRBV7-9	NA	15	TRBJ2-3	CASSPSAALGFTQYF	TGTGCCAGCAGCCCTAGTGCAGCCTTGGGGTTCACGCAGTATTTT
NA	TRBV11-2	NA	14	TRBJ1-5	CASSLNRVGQPQHF	TGTGCCAGCAGCTTGAATAGGGTTGGTCAGCCCCAGCATTTT
NA	TRBV5-1	TRBD1	17	TRBJ1-5	CASSPGQGTFSNQPQHF	TGCGCCAGCAGCCCGGGACAGGGTACTTTTAGCAATCAGCCCCAGCATTTT
NA	TRBV6-5	NA	13	TRBJ2-3	CASSIRESDTQYF	TGTGCCAGCAGTATCAGGGAGTCAGATACGCAGTATTTT
NA	TRBV7-6	NA	14	TRBJ2-2	CASSLIGQTGELFF	TGTGCCAGCAGCTTAATTGGACAGACCGGGGAGCTGTTTTTT
NA	TRBV30	NA	15	TRBJ1-3	CAWSPAATSGNTIYF	TGTGCCTGGAGCCCGGCGGCCACCTCTGGAAACACCATATATTTT
NA	TRBV5-4	TRBD1	19	TRBJ1-3	CASSLGGGGLPFSGNTIYF	TGTGCCAGCAGCTTGGGGGGAGGGGGCCTTCCCTTCTCTGGAAACACCATATATTTT
NA	TRBV18	NA	17	TRBJ2-6	CASGPRAPDSGANVLTF	TGTGCCAGCGGCCCCAGGGCACCCGACTCTGGGGCCAACGTCCTGACTTTC
once	TRBV7-2	NA	15	TRBJ2-3	CASSLETGAIDTQYF	TGTGCCAGCAGCTTAGAAACGGGAGCGATAGATACGCAGTATTTT
NA	TRBV6-5	TRBD1	15	TRBJ1-5	CASSADRGPNQPQHF	TGTGCCAGCAGTGCAGACAGGGGCCCCAATCAGCCCCAGCATTTT
NA	TRBV7-8	NA	13	TRBJ1-1	CASSLAENTEAFF	TGTGCCAGCAGCTTAGCAGAGAACACTGAAGCTTTCTTT
NA	TRBV9	NA	15	TRBJ2-1	CASSVSPSVEGALLF	TGTGCCAGCAGCGTTTCCCCGTCGGTGGAGGGGGCCTTGCTCTTC
NA	TRBV11-2	TRBD2	14	TRBJ2-5	CASTLSGRRETQYF	TGTGCCAGCACTCTTAGCGGGAGGAGGGAGACCCAGTACTTC
NA	TRBV5-5	NA	15	TRBJ1-2	CASSPLPEVNYGYTF	TGTGCCAGCAGCCCCCTCCCGGAGGTTAACTATGGCTACACCTTC